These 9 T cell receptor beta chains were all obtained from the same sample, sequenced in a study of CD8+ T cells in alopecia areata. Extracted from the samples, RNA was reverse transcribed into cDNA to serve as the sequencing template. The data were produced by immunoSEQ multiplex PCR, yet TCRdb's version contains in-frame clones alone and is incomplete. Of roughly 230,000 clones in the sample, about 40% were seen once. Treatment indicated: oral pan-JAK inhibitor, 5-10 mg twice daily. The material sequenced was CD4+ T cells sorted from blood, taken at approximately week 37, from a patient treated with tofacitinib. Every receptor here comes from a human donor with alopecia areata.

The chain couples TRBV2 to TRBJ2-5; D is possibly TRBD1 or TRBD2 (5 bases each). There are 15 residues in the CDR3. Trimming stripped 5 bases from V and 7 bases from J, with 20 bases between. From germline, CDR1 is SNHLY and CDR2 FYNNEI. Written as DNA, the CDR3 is TGTGCCAGCAGTCTCGCTGGTTGGGGGAAGGTGACCCAGTACTTC. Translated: CASSLAGWGKVTQYF.

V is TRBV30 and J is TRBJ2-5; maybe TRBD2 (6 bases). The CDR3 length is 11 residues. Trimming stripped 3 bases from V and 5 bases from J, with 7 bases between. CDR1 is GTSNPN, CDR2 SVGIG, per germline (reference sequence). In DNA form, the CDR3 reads TGTGCCTGGAGGGGGAGGGAGACCCAGTACTTC. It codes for CAWRGRETQYF. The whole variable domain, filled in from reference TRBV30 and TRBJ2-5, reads SQTIHQWPATLVQPVGSPLSLECTVEGTSNPNLYWYRQAAGRGLQLLFYSVGIGQISSEVPQNLSASRPQDRQFILSSKKLLLSDSGFYLCAWRGRETQYFGPGTRLLVL.

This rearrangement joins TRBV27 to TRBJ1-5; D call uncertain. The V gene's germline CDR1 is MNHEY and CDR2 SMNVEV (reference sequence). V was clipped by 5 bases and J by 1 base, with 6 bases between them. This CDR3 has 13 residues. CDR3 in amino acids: CASSRGSNQPQHF. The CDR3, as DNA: TGTGCCAGCAGTAGAGGCAGCAATCAGCCCCAGCATTTT.

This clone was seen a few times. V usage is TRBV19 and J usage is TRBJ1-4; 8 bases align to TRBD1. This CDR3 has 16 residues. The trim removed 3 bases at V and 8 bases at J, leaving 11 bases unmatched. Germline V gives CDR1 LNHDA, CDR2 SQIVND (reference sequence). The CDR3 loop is CASSMVQGAGFEKLFF. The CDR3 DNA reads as TGTGCCAGTAGTATGGTCCAGGGGGCAGGATTCGAAAAACTGTTTTTT.

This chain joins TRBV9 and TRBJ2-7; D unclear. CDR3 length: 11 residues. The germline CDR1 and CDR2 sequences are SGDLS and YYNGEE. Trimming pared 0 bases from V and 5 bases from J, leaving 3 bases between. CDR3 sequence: CASSVGHEQYF. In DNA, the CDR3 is TGTGCCAGCAGCGTAGGTCACGAGCAGTACTTC. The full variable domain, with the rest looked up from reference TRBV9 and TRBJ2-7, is DSGVTQTPKHLITATGQRVTLRCSPRSGDLSVYWYQQSLDQGLQFLIQYYNGEERAKGNILERFSAQQFPDLHSELNLSSLELGDSALYFCASSVGHEQYFGPGTRLTVT.

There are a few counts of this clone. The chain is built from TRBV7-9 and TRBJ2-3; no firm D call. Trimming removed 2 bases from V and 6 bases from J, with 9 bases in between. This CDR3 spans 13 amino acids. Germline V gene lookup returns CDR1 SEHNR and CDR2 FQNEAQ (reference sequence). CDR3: CASSLRAADTQYF. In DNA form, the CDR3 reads TGTGCCAGCAGCTTAAGAGCCGCTGATACGCAGTATTTT.

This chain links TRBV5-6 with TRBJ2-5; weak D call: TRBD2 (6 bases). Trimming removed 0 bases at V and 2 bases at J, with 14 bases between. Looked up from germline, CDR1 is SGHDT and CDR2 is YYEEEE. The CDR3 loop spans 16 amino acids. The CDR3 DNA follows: TGTGCCAGCAGCTTGGAGGTAGCGGACCTTCAAGAGACCCAGTACTTC. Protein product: CASSLEVADLQETQYF.

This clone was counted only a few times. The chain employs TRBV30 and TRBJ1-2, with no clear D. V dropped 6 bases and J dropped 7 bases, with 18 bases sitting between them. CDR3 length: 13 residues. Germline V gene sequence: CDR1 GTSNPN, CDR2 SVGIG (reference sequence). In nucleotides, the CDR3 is TGTGCCTGTAATCCGGAGGATTACGGTGGCTACACCTTC. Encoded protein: CACNPEDYGGYTF.

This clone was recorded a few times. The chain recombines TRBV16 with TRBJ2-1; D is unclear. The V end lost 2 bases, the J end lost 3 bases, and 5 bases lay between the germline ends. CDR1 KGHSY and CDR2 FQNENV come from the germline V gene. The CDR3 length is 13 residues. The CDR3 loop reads CASSQVGYNEQFF. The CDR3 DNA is TGTGCCAGCAGCCAAGTGGGCTACAATGAGCAGTTCTTC.